This T cell receptor beta chain is drawn from a study of blood T cell repertoires in COVID-19. For the study at large: From T cells, B-cell-depleted T cells, or PBMCs came the material, which was cDNA or gDNA.

V dropped 5 bases and J dropped 5 bases, with 9 bases sitting between them. CDR1 and CDR2 (germline): MDHEN, SYDVKM. This CDR3 contains 12 residues. Original processing notes: Amplification of reference gene primers was used by the study to estimate nucleated cell counts. Produced via immunoSEQ multiplex PCR; TCRdb's table is partial and in-frame only. V, J and clone size were drawn from that table, and D and trimming were deduced from the DNA. This sample has over 100,000 clones, with roughly 80% found just once. The source of this sequence is a man in his fifties or sixties with active or convalescent COVID-19. Sample: peripheral blood. The rearrangement uses TRBV28 and TRBJ1-1, with D unclear. CDR3 bases: TGTGCCAGCAGTCGTCTAGTAACTGAAGCTTTCTTT. As protein: CASSRLVTEAFF.